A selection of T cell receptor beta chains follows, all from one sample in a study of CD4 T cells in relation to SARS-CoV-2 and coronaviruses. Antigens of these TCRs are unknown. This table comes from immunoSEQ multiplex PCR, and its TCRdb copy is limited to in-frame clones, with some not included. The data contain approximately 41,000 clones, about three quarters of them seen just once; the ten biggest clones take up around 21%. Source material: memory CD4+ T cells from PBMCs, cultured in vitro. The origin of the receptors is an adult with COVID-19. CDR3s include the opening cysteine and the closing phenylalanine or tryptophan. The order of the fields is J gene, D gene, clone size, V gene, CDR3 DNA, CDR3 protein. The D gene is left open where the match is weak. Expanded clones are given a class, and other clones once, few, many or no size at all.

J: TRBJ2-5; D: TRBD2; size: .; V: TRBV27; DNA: TGTGCCAGCAGCTCTTTGCAGCGGGATAGAACCCAGTACTTC; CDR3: CASSSLQRDRTQYF
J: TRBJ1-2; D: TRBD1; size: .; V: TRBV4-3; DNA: TGCGCCAGCAGCCCGGGACAGGGGGCCGGCTACACCTTC; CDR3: CASSPGQGAGYTF
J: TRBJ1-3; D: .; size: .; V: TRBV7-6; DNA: TGTGCCAGCAGCCCCCACCCTCTCGTGAGCTCTGGAAACACCATATATTTT; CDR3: CASSPHPLVSSGNTIYF
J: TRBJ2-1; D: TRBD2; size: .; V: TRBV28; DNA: TGTGCCAGCAATTCCCCTCTAGCGGGAGCTTACAATGAGCAGTTCTTC; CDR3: CASNSPLAGAYNEQFF
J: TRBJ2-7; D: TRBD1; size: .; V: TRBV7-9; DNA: TGTGCCAGCAGCCCCCGGACAGGGGGCCAGCAGTACTTC; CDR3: CASSPRTGGQQYF
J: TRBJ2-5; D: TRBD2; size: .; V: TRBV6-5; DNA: TGTGCCACTAGCGGGAGGGCCTACCCCCGCGAGACCCAGTACTTC; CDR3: CATSGRAYPRETQYF
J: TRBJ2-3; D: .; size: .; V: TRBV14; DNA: TGTGCCAGCAGCCCTCTAGGACAAATCACAGATACGCAGTATTTT; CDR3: CASSPLGQITDTQYF
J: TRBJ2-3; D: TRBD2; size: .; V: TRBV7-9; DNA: TGTGCCAGCAGCCCCCGGACTAGCTGGGATCTCACAGATACGCAGTATTTT; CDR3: CASSPRTSWDLTDTQYF
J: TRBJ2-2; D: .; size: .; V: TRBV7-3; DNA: TGTGCCAGCAGCCGCTTCGCAGGAAGCACCGGGGAGCTGTTTTTT; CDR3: CASSRFAGSTGELFF
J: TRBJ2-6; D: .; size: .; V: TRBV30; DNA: TGTGCCTGGGACACAGGGACTGGGGCCAACGTCCTGACTTTC; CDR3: CAWDTGTGANVLTF
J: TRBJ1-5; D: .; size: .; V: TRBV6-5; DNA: TGTGCCAGCAGTCCCCAGGGAAAGGGTCAGCCCCAGCATTTT; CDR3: CASSPQGKGQPQHF
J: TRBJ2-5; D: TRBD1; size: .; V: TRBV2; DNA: TGTGCCAGCAGGCGACAGGGGTCCGCGGGGGAGACCCAGTACTTC; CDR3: CASRRQGSAGETQYF
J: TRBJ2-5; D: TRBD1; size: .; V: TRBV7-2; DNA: TGTGCCAGCAGCTCGCTGGACAGGGAAGAGACCCAGTACTTC; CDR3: CASSSLDREETQYF
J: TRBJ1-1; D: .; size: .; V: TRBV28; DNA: TGTGCCAGCAGCACTCGGGGCACTGAAGCTTTCTTT; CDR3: CASSTRGTEAFF
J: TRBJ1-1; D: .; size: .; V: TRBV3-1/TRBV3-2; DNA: TGTGCCAGCAGCCAAGCCACTGAAGCTTTCTTT; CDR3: CASSQATEAFF
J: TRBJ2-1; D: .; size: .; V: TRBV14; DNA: TGTGCCAGCAGCCAAGATAGAGGGGCCCGGCAGTTCTTC; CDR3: CASSQDRGARQFF
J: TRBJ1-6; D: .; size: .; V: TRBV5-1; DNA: TGCGCCAGCAGCTTACAGTCTTCTAATTCACCCCTCCACTTT; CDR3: CASSLQSSNSPLHF
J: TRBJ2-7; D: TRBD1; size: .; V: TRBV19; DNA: TGTGCCAGTAGCTTCCGGGACAGGGTTCAGGAGCAGTACTTC; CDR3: CASSFRDRVQEQYF
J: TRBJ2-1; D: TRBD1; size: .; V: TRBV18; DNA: TGTGCCAGCTCAACCCCGACAGGGAGCTCCTACAATGAGCAGTTCTTC; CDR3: CASSTPTGSSYNEQFF
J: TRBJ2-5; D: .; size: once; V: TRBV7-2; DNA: TGTGCCAGCAGCTTAGCTAGCGGCACTCAAGAGACCCAGTACTTC; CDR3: CASSLASGTQETQYF
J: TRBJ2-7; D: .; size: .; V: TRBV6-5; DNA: TGTGCCAGCAGCCGGTACAGCTCCTACGAGCAGTACTTC; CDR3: CASSRYSSYEQYF
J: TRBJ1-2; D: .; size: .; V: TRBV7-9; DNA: TGTGCCAGCACAGCTTCAGCCTATGGCTACACCTTC; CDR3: CASTASAYGYTF
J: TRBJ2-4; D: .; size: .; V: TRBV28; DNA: TGTGCCAGCAGTACCCGACAGAAAAACATTCAGTACTTC; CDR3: CASSTRQKNIQYF
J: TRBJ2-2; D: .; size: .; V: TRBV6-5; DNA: TGTGCCAGCACCCGGGTAGAAGCCGGGGAGCTGTTTTTT; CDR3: CASTRVEAGELFF
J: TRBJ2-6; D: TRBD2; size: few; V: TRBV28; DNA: TGTGCCAGCAGTCGGGGGGGGACTGGGGCCAACGTCCTGACTTTC; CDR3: CASSRGGTGANVLTF
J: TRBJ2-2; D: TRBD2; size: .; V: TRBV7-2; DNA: TGTGCCAGCAGCTTATACCCCGGGACTAGCCTGGGCGGGGAGCTGTTTTTT; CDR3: CASSLYPGTSLGGELFF
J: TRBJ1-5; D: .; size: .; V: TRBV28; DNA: TGTGCCAGCCGTGGAGACTCTCAGCCCCAGCATTTT; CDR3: CASRGDSQPQHF
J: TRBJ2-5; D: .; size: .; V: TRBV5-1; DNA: TGCGCCAGCAGCTTCGGCAGCCAAGAGACCCAGTACTTC; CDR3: CASSFGSQETQYF
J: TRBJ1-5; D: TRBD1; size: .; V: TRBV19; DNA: TGTGCCAGTAGTACCCGGGACAGGGGGCGAAATCAGCCCCAGCATTTT; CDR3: CASSTRDRGRNQPQHF
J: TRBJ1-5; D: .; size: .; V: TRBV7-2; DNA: TGTGCCAGCAGCTTGTCTTTTGCGTATAGCAATCAGCCCCAGCATTTT; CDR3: CASSLSFAYSNQPQHF
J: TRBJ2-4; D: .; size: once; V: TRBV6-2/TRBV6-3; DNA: TGTGCCAGCAGTACAATAGCGGTTCGAGCCAAAAACATTCAGTACTTC; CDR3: CASSTIAVRAKNIQYF
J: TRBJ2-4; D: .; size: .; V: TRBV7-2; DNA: TGTGCCAGCAGCTTACCCCAGGACATTCAGTACTTC; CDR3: CASSLPQDIQYF
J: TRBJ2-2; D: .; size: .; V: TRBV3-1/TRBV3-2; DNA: TGTGCCAGCAGGAACCCAGGGGGGGAGCTGTTTTTT; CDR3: CASRNPGGELFF
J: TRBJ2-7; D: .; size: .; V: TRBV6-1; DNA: TGTGCCAGCAGTGAAACCTCAAAGGCCTACGAGCAGTACTTC; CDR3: CASSETSKAYEQYF
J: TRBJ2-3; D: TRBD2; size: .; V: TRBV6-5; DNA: TGTGCCAGCAGTCAGACTAGCGGGAGGTTAGATACGCAGTATTTT; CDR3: CASSQTSGRLDTQYF
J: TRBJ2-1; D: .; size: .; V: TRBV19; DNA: TGTGCCAGTAGCGGGGGTTACGAGCAGTTCTTC; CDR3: CASSGGYEQFF
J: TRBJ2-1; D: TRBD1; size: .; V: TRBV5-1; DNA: TGCGCCAGCAGCTTGGAAGATCGGGGACAGGGGTCCCAGTTCTTC; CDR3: CASSLEDRGQGSQFF
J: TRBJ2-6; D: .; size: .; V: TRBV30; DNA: TGTGCCTGGAGCCCTGGGTCGGGGGCCAACGTCCTGACTTTC; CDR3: CAWSPGSGANVLTF
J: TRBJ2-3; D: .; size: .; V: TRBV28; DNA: TGTGCCAGCAGTTTAGGAACCCTTCATACGCAGTATTTT; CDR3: CASSLGTLHTQYF
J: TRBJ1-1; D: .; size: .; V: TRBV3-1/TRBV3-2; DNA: TGTGCCAGTACAGGGAACACTGAAGCTTTCTTT; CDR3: CASTGNTEAFF
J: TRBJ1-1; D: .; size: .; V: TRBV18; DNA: TGTGCCAGCTCACAACAGGGACTGAACACTGAAGCTTTCTTT; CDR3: CASSQQGLNTEAFF
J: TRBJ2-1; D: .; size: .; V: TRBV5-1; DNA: TGCGCCAGCAGCTTGGATTCTGGGACCTACAATGAGCAGTTCTTC; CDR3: CASSLDSGTYNEQFF
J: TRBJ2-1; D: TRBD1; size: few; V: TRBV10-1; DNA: TGCGCCAGCAGTGAGTTTTTGGACAGGGTGATGGACAATGAGCAGTTCTTC; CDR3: CASSEFLDRVMDNEQFF
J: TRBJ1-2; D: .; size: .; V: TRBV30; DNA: TGTGCCTGGAGTGTAAGGCCCGGGGTAGCGAATGGCTACACCTTC; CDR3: CAWSVRPGVANGYTF
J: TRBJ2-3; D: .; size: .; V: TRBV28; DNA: TGTGCCAGCAGTTTCCAAGCGGGTGGCACAGATACGCAGTATTTT; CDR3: CASSFQAGGTDTQYF
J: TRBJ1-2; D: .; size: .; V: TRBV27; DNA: TGTGCCAGCAGTTCCCTATCTGGACAGTCTTACGCCAGCTTC; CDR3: CASSSLSGQSYASF
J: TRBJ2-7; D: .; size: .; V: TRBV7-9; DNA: TGTGCCAGCAGCTCCCCAACGCGGCTAGATAACGAGCAGTACTTC; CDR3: CASSSPTRLDNEQYF
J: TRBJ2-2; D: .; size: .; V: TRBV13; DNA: TGTGCCAGTCATACCATGAGGGGCCCGGGCACCGGGGAGCTGTTTTTT; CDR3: CASHTMRGPGTGELFF
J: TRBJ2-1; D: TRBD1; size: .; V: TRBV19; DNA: TGTGCCAGTAGTCTATGGGCCGGGACAGGGATGTTATTCCAGTTCTTC; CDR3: CASSLWAGTGMLFQFF
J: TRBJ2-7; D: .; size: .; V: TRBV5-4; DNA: TGTGCCAGCAGCGCGGCCGGGACTCGTACCTACGAGCAGTACTTC; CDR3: CASSAAGTRTYEQYF
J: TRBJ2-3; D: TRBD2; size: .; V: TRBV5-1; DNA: TGCGCCAGCAGCGGGGGACTAGCGGGGGCCACAGATACGCAGTATTTT; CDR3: CASSGGLAGATDTQYF
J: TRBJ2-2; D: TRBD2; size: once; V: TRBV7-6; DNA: TGTGCCAGCAGCTTACCTCGGCGGGGGAGAGGGCTGACCGGGGAGCTGTTTTTT; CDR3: CASSLPRRGRGLTGELFF
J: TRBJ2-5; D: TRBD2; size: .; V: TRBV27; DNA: TGTGCCAGCAGCCCTGGACTAGCGGGATATGTAGAGACCCAGTACTTC; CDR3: CASSPGLAGYVETQYF
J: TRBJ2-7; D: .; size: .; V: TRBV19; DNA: TGTGCCAGTAGTAGTAGACAGCTCTACGAGCAGTACTTC; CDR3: CASSSRQLYEQYF
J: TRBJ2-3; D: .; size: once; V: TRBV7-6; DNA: TGTGCCAGCAGCTTTTTGGCGGTCCAGACAGATACGCAGTATTTT; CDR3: CASSFLAVQTDTQYF
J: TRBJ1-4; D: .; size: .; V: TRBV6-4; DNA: TGTGCCAGCAGTTACAGGTCGTCAACTAATGAAAAACTGTTTTTT; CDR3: CASSYRSSTNEKLFF
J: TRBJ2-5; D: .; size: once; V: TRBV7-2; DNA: TGTGCCAGCAGCCGTGGACTACAAGAGACCCAGTACTTC; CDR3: CASSRGLQETQYF
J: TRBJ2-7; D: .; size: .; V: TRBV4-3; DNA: TGCGCCAGCAGCCAAGATGTATTAGGAGACTACGAGCAGTACTTC; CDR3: CASSQDVLGDYEQYF